Listed below are T cell receptor beta chains from one sample, sequenced in a study of blood T cell repertoires in COVID-19. Clones were read by immunoSEQ multiplex PCR, and TCRdb kept only the in-frame ones, dropping some. The repertoire holds about 34,000 clones, with roughly 80% as singletons. The sequenced sample was peripheral blood. The source is a man aged 65 to 79 with COVID-19, enrolled during active disease. The CDR3 runs from the conserved cysteine through the conserved F or W. The D gene is left open where the match is weak. Expanded clones get a size class; other rows say once, few or many, or leave the size out.

j_call	d_call	clone_size	v_call	cdr3_aa	cdr3_nt
TRBJ1-3	NA	few	TRBV7-9	CASSFPVTVHSGNTIYF	TGTGCCAGCAGCTTTCCTGTGACAGTTCACTCTGGAAACACCATATATTTT
TRBJ1-5	NA	NA	TRBV2	CASSGTTYSNQPQHF	TGTGCCAGCAGTGGGACAACGTATAGCAATCAGCCCCAGCATTTT
TRBJ2-2	NA	NA	TRBV7-2	CASSLYGAQTGELFF	TGTGCCAGCAGCTTATATGGAGCCCAAACCGGGGAGCTGTTTTTT
TRBJ1-5	NA	NA	TRBV15	CATRGEGRTWEPQHF	TGTGCCACCAGAGGGGAGGGCAGGACTTGGGAGCCCCAGCATTTT
TRBJ2-2	NA	NA	TRBV29-1	CSVGRTDTGELFF	TGCAGCGTTGGCAGGACAGACACCGGGGAGCTGTTTTTT
TRBJ1-4	TRBD1	NA	TRBV11-2	CASSFDLGTGGEKLFF	TGTGCCAGCAGCTTCGACCTAGGGACAGGGGGGGAAAAACTGTTTTTT
TRBJ2-7	NA	NA	TRBV3-1/TRBV3-2	CASSQGLIYEQYF	TGTGCCAGCAGCCAAGGACTTATCTACGAGCAGTACTTC
TRBJ2-2	NA	NA	TRBV11-2	CASSSTARNGELFF	TGTGCCAGCAGCTCCACCGCGCGGAACGGGGAGCTGTTTTTT
TRBJ1-2	NA	NA	TRBV3-1/TRBV3-2	CASSQGLRGADYGYTF	TGTGCCAGCAGCCAAGGATTGCGGGGGGCGGACTATGGCTACACCTTC
TRBJ1-5	NA	NA	TRBV30	CAWRTGGTSNQPQHF	TGTGCCTGGAGGACGGGGGGGACTAGCAATCAGCCCCAGCATTTT
TRBJ1-6	TRBD1	NA	TRBV27	CASSSRQGRSYNSPLHF	TGTGCCAGCAGCTCCCGACAGGGACGCTCCTATAATTCACCCCTCCACTTT
TRBJ2-7	NA	NA	TRBV28	CASRTGTREGEQYF	TGTGCCAGCAGAACCGGGACAAGGGAGGGCGAGCAGTACTTC
TRBJ2-1	NA	NA	TRBV7-3	CASSSTKLSSYNEQFF	TGTGCCAGCAGCTCGACTAAATTGAGTTCCTACAATGAGCAGTTCTTC
TRBJ1-2	TRBD1	NA	TRBV19	CASSIGQGVIYGYTF	TGTGCCAGTAGTATCGGACAGGGTGTGATCTATGGCTACACCTTC
TRBJ2-7	TRBD1	NA	TRBV6-5	CASSYSLDRSSYEQYF	TGTGCCAGCAGTTACTCGCTGGACAGGTCCTCCTACGAGCAGTACTTC
TRBJ2-7	TRBD1	NA	TRBV4-3	CASSLQGFDEQYF	TGCGCCAGCAGTCTACAGGGGTTCGACGAGCAGTACTTC
TRBJ2-2	TRBD2	NA	TRBV4-3	CASSPLAGLNTGELFF	TGCGCCAGCAGCCCCCTAGCGGGGTTGAACACCGGGGAGCTGTTTTTT
TRBJ1-4	NA	once	TRBV5-1	CASSLEFYGGADEKLFF	TGCGCCAGCAGCTTGGAATTCTACGGGGGAGCGGATGAAAAACTGTTTTTT
TRBJ1-3	TRBD1	NA	TRBV5-4	CASSPTGSGNTIYF	TGTGCCAGCAGCCCGACAGGGTCTGGAAACACCATATATTTT
TRBJ1-1	NA	once	TRBV30	CAWSSLYTEAFF	TGTGCCTGGAGTTCCCTTTACACTGAAGCTTTCTTT
TRBJ2-7	TRBD2	NA	TRBV7-2	CASSSRAGGPYEQYF	TGTGCCAGCAGCTCCCGAGCGGGAGGGCCTTACGAGCAGTACTTC
TRBJ2-2	TRBD1	medium-sized	TRBV2	CASNGQGAGELFF	TGTGCCAGCAATGGACAGGGTGCCGGGGAGCTGTTTTTT